These 12 T cell receptor beta chains came from one sample sequenced in a study of radiation and T cells in renal cell carcinoma. Assay used: immunoSEQ multiplex PCR; TCRdb lists only in-frame clones, some missing. The table has over 45,000 clones, over 70% seen once; the top ten hold approximately 7%. Time point indicated: baseline pretreatment blood. Described treatment: 15 Gy SBRT to primary tumor, nephrectomy 4 weeks later. The sample in question was blood, obtained from a patient whose treatment included radiotherapy and nephrectomy. The source is a man aged 55 to 70 with renal cell carcinoma.

The J gene is TRBJ1-1, the V gene TRBV5-1; D might be TRBD1 (6 bases). Germline-derived CDR1 and CDR2 are SGHRS and YFSETQ. This CDR3 region has 15 residues. Trimming removed 0 bases at V and 3 bases at J, with 12 bases between. DNA of the CDR3: TGCGCCAGCAGCTTGGGGGAACAGGGTCACACTGAAGCTTTCTTT. Protein sequence: CASSLGEQGHTEAFF.

With respect to this clone: A read error may produce the germline difference seen at one junction end. The chain is built from TRBV4-3 and TRBJ1-4; TRBD1 is a possible D gene (5 bases). This CDR3 region has 14 residues. Germline V lookup: CDR1 LGHNA, CDR2 YSLEER. The CDR3 region has the DNA TGCGCCAGCAGTCAAGCAGGGTTTGATGAAAAACTGTTTTTT. Protein: CASSQAGFDEKLFF.

This chain joins TRBV5-1 and TRBJ2-3, with D possibly being TRBD1 (5 bases). Germline V lookup: CDR1 SGHRS, CDR2 YFSETQ. This CDR3 has 14 residues. Trimming stripped 7 bases from V and 3 bases from J, with 15 bases between. CDR3 residues: CASLLGVSTDTQYF. CDR3 nucleotides: TGCGCCAGCCTTCTAGGGGTTTCTACAGATACGCAGTATTTT. Looking up the rest from reference TRBV5-1 and TRBJ2-3 gives the full variable domain: KAGVTQTPRYLIKTRGQQVTLSCSPISGHRSVSWYQQTPGQGLQFLFEYFSETQRNKGNFPGRFSGRQFSNSRSEMNVSTLELGDSALYLCASLLGVSTDTQYFGPGTRLTVL.

V gene TRBV7-7 combines with J gene TRBJ2-2, with no clear D. The germline V gene encodes CDR1 SSHAT and CDR2 FNYEAQ (reference sequence). Trimming stripped 5 bases from V and 0 bases from J, with 13 bases between. The length of the CDR3 is 16 residues. The CDR3 region is CASSARRNANTGELFF. The CDR3 DNA reads as TGTGCCAGCAGCGCCCGACGGAACGCGAACACCGGGGAGCTGTTTTTT.

Remarks on this clone: A far larger clone is just one base off, so this is likely a read error. This chain links TRBV5-1 with TRBJ2-5, with TRBD1 matching over 9 bases. The CDR3 has 15 residues. V lost 4 bases and J lost 6; bases outside the gene matches: 10. The germline V gene has CDR1 SGHRS and CDR2 YFSETQ. The CDR3 DNA is TGCGCCAGCAGCGAGGTACAGGGGGCTAGGAAGACCCAGTACTTC. This codes for CASSEVQGARKTQYF.

The genes are TRBV7-2 and TRBJ1-1; D gene uncertain. Trimming cost V 8 bases and J 0 bases, with 10 bases left between them. The CDR3 runs to 13 residues. The germline gives CDR1 SGHTA, CDR2 FQGNSA. Here the CDR3 reads CASRLSVNTEAFF. DNA of the CDR3: TGTGCCAGCCGCCTGTCGGTGAACACTGAAGCTTTCTTT. Full variable domain (missing parts from reference TRBV7-2 and TRBJ1-1): GAGVSQSPSNKVTEKGKDVELRCDPISGHTALYWYRQSLGQGLEFLIYFQGNSAPDKSGLPSDRFSAERTGGSVSTLTIQRTQQEDSAVYLCASRLSVNTEAFFGQGTRLTVV.

The rearrangement links TRBV7-9 to TRBJ2-7; TRBD2 might be the D (5 bases). V was pared by 1 base and J by 1 base, with 8 bases between. The germline V gene encodes CDR1 SEHNR and CDR2 FQNEAQ (reference sequence). The CDR3 is 14 residues long. The CDR3 sequence: CASSLGTGSYEQYF. CDR3 coding DNA: TGTGCCAGCAGCTTAGGAACGGGATCCTACGAGCAGTACTTC.

This rearrangement joins TRBV7-2 to TRBJ1-3; TRBD1 matches at 10 bases. Germline V gene lookup returns CDR1 SGHTA and CDR2 FQGNSA. The CDR3 runs 15 residues. With 3 bases clipped from V and 7 bases from J, the junction kept 6 bases outside the gene matches. The CDR3 DNA follows: TGTGCCAGCAGCTTGGACAGGGGGATATGGAACACCATATATTTT. This encodes CASSLDRGIWNTIYF.

CDR3 amino acids: CASSWPGQGPRTYEQYF. The CDR3 coding sequence is TGTGCCAGCAGTTGGCCGGGACAGGGGCCCCGGACGTACGAGCAGTACTTC. The chain has TRBV6-4 and TRBJ2-7, with 10 bases identical to TRBD1. This CDR3 is 17 amino acids long. Germline V CDR1 and CDR2: MRHNA, SNTAGT. Trimming cost V 5 bases and J 4 bases; bases outside gene matches: 14.

The rearrangement links TRBV5-1 to TRBJ2-3; possible D gene TRBD2, 6 bases. Trimming took 3 bases from V and 5 from J, leaving 13 bases between them. The CDR3 loop spans 14 amino acids. Germline V gene data show CDR1 as SGHRS and CDR2 as YFSETQ. CDR3 sequence (DNA): TGCGCCAGCAGCTCGGAGGGTCTTATAGATACGCAGTATTTT. It specifies CASSSEGLIDTQYF. The full variable domain, with the rest looked up from reference TRBV5-1 and TRBJ2-3, is KAGVTQTPRYLIKTRGQQVTLSCSPISGHRSVSWYQQTPGQGLQFLFEYFSETQRNKGNFPGRFSGRQFSNSRSEMNVSTLELGDSALYLCASSSEGLIDTQYFGPGTRLTVL.

The J gene is TRBJ2-2, the V gene TRBV4-2, with a weak D call TRBD2 (5 bases). V lost 4 bases, J lost 4 bases, and 7 bases lay in between. Germline V gene sequence: CDR1 LGHNA, CDR2 YNFKEQ. The CDR3 length is 13 residues. This CDR3 reads CASSLTSTGELFF. The CDR3 DNA follows: TGTGCCAGCAGCCTAACTAGCACCGGGGAGCTGTTTTTT.

The J gene is TRBJ2-1, the V gene TRBV11-3; 10 positions match TRBD1. CDR3 size: 17 residues. V shed 5 bases, J shed 9 bases, and the junction held 16 bases outside the gene matches. CDR1 SGHNT and CDR2 YENEEA come from the germline V gene. The CDR3 sequence: CASSTLLPGQGLGEQFF. DNA of the CDR3: TGTGCCAGCAGCACGCTCTTACCGGGACAGGGGTTGGGTGAGCAGTTCTTC.